This T cell receptor beta chain was captured by sequencing in a study of T-cell reconstitution after alpha-beta-depleted transplantation in children. Study-wide points: Alpha-beta T cells present about two months after transplant were reported to originate from several hundred expanded graft clones. Day-60 TCRbeta diversity that was high in some patients was derived from surviving recipient T cells and thymic progenitors. A year had passed since transplant, and T-cell counts and diversity by then came mostly from newly produced T cells.

Comments on this clonotype: Its antigen is not identified.

Unique molecular identifiers featured in how the TCRbeta library was prepared. MiXCR, applied by TCRdb to the PCR reads, yields one record per CDR3 protein. Of under 750,000 distinct CDR3 sequences in the sample, under 25% were seen once. Germline loops: CDR1 DFQATT, CDR2 SNEGSKA (reference sequence). The J segment lost 0 bases and the V segment lost 6 bases, leaving 8 bases of the junction unmatched. The CDR3 has 15 amino acids. The TCR sequence derives from a boy under three years old who had a stem cell transplant for acute myeloid leukemia, so the T cells may come from the graft donor. The chain has TRBV20-1 and TRBJ1-5, with 7 bases identical to TRBD1. This specimen consisted of PBMCs, mostly from graft donor cells, obtained 360 days after TCRalphabeta/CD19-depleted stem cell transplant. The CDR3 DNA reads TGCAGTGCCTCAAAAGGGACAGTTAGCAATCAGCCCCAGCATTTT. Translating it yields CSASKGTVSNQPQHF.